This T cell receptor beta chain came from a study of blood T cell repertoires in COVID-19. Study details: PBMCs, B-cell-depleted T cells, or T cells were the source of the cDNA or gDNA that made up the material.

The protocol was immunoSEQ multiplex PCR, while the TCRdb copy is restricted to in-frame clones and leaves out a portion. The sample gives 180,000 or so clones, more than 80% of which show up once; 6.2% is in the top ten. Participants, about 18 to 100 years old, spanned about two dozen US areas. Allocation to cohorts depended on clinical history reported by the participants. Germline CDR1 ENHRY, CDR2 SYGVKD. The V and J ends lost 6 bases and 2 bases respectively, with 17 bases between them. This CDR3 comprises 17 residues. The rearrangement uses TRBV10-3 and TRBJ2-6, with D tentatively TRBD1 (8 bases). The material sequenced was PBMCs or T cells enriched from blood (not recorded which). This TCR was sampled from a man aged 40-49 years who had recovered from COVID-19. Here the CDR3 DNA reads TGTGCCATCAGCGGACAGGGAGGGACACCTGGGGCCAACGTCCTGACTTTC. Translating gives CAISGQGGTPGANVLTF.